Sequencing of this TCR beta chain was carried out in a study of long-term antiretroviral therapy in people with HIV. The V and J ends lost 1 base and 5 bases respectively, with 6 bases between them. The CDR3 spans 12 residues. Germline values: CDR1 SEHNR, CDR2 FQNEAQ (reference sequence). Samples were assayed with immunoSEQ v3.0 at survey level. Profiled with immunoSEQ multiplex PCR; TCRdb holds only in-frame clones, not every one. Of around 22,000 clones in the sample, roughly 95% were seen once. This material consisted of unsorted PBMCs, taken around 5.2 years after starting antiretroviral therapy. This sequence was found in a woman aged 45-65 years with HIV. The chain employs TRBV7-9 and TRBJ2-7; D unclear. The CDR3 region has the DNA TGTGCCAGCAGCTTAGGGCGTGACGAGCAGTACTTC. Residues: CASSLGRDEQYF. Full variable domain (outside the CDR3, taken from reference TRBV7-9 and TRBJ2-7): DTGVSQNPRHKITKRGQNVTFRCDPISEHNRLYWYRQTLGQGPEFLTYFQNEAQLEKSRLLSDRFSAERPKGSFSTLEIQRTEQGDSAMYLCASSLGRDEQYFGPGTRLTVT.